A single sample is the source of the 21 T cell receptor beta chains below, sequenced in a study of human T cells and chemical hapten exposure (dated by TCRdb to about 2021). Libraries were prepared through RACE. TCRdb shows the sequencer as NextSeq 500. TCRdb ran its own pipeline on the public reads, namely fastp trimming at Q25 and MiXCR clone calling, and kept in-frame beta chains. For every CDR3 protein sequence, its rows merge into one entry that carries the most common genes and DNA. Present in this sample are some 330,000 distinct CDR3 sequences, about 5.4% of which were seen just once. The ten most abundant clones make up over 7% of the sample. The time point label, as the study defines it: pre-sensitization, week 0. The meaning of the sample's treatment or condition label: therapeutic diphenylcyclopropenone sensitization with weekly scalp DPC. Sequences were derived from whole blood, sampled in connection with sensitization to the hapten diphenylcyclopropenone (DPC). The receptors were gathered from a woman aged 18-29 years with alopecia areata. Some clones in this sample may be carry-over from other donors' samples.

This chain joins TRBV20-1 and TRBJ2-7; D is undetermined. The CDR3 spans 13 residues. Germline V lookup: CDR1 DFQATT, CDR2 SNEGSKA (reference sequence). V was clipped by 4 bases and J by 3 bases, with 13 bases between them. The CDR3 DNA sequence: TGCAGTGCTAAAGCTGGGGTGGACTACGAGCAGTACTTC. Its translation: CSAKAGVDYEQYF.

In its sample, this clonotype was seen many times. This chain's CDR3 is CASSPQEGSGANVLTF. The CDR3 DNA reads as TGTGCCAGCAGCCCTCAGGAGGGCTCTGGGGCCAACGTCCTGACTTTC. The chain carries TRBV4-2 and TRBJ2-6, with D possibly matching TRBD2 (6 bases). Trimming removed 4 bases at V and 0 bases at J, with 10 bases between. This CDR3 comprises 16 residues. The germline V gene has CDR1 LGHNA and CDR2 YNFKEQ.

The chain has TRBV6-5 and TRBJ2-1; the match to TRBD2 covers 9 bases. The trim removed 2 bases at V and 7 bases at J, leaving 9 bases unmatched. The CDR3 has 16 amino acids. In germline, CDR1 is MNHEY, CDR2 SVGAGI. The CDR3: CASSYLAGGRSNEQFF. The CDR3 DNA sequence: TGTGCCAGCAGTTACCTGGCGGGGGGGCGGTCTAATGAGCAGTTCTTC.

This clonotype has a handful of counts. The V and J genes are TRBV27 and TRBJ1-5; a possible D gene is TRBD1 (5 bases). Germline CDR1 reads MNHEY; CDR2 reads SMNVEV (reference sequence). Between the trimmed V and J ends, which lost 5 bases and 0 bases, there was a span of 14 bases. This CDR3 contains 16 residues. Here the CDR3 DNA reads TGTGCCAGCAGTCTCTCCGTGGGGGATAGCAATCAGCCCCAGCATTTT. It encodes CASSLSVGDSNQPQHF.

This clonotype came up many times. V usage is TRBV3-1 and J usage is TRBJ2-1; no clear D gene. This CDR3 is 14 amino acids long. Germline V gene data show CDR1 as LGHDT and CDR2 as YNNKEL (reference sequence). V lost 0 bases, J lost 4 bases, and 7 bases lay in between. CDR3 loop: CASSQDSAYNEQFF. The CDR3 DNA follows: TGTGCCAGCAGCCAAGACTCTGCATACAATGAGCAGTTCTTC.

V and J are TRBV7-3 and TRBJ1-1; 11 bases map to TRBD1. The V and J ends lost 5 bases and 1 base, in that order; junction bases with no gene match: 6. Germline CDR1 and CDR2: SGHTA and FQGTGA. The CDR3 is 16 amino acids. This chain's CDR3 is CASSPGQGAPNTEAFF. In nucleotides, the CDR3 is TGTGCCAGCAGCCCCGGACAGGGGGCTCCGAACACTGAAGCTTTCTTT.

In this sample, this clonotype turned up a few times. J is TRBJ1-4 and V is TRBV4-2, with 7 bases lining up with TRBD1. V shed 1 base and J 4 bases; nucleotides not matched to a gene: 9. From germline, CDR1 is LGHNA and CDR2 YNFKEQ. This CDR3 has 17 residues. CDR3 sequence: CASSQVDLRDSNEKLFF. CDR3 nucleotides: TGTGCCAGCAGCCAAGTGGACCTCCGGGACAGTAATGAAAAACTGTTTTTT.

The table lists this clonotype with many counts. V and J are TRBV11-3 and TRBJ2-2; 7 bases fit TRBD1. The CDR3 contains 15 residues. CDR1 is SGHNT and CDR2 is YENEEA in the germline V gene. V dropped 1 base and J dropped 4; count of bases not matched to a gene: 3. The CDR3 is CASSLVAGGTGELFF. CDR3 sequence (DNA): TGTGCCAGCAGCTTAGTGGCAGGGGGCACCGGGGAGCTGTTTTTT.

There are many counts of this clonotype. This sequence joins TRBV7-3 and TRBJ2-3; D is unresolved. The V end was cut by 8 bases, the J end by 4 bases, with 7 bases between. The CDR3 totals 11 residues. Germline-derived CDR1 and CDR2 are SGHTA and FQGTGA. The CDR3 region has the DNA TGTGCCAGCGCAATCGCAGATACGCAGTATTTT. Translating it yields CASAIADTQYF.

This clonotype was counted between two and nine times. The chain recombines TRBV5-1 with TRBJ1-6; 9 bases are a match to TRBD1. Trimming cost V 3 bases and J 10 bases; bases outside gene matches: 17. The CDR3 totals 18 residues. Germline V gene data show CDR1 as SGHRS and CDR2 as YFSETQ. The CDR3 DNA reads as TGCGCCAGCAGCTGGGGGGACCGGGACAGGGTAATTGGATCACCCCTCCACTTT. Its protein is CASSWGDRDRVIGSPLHF.

The J gene is TRBJ1-6, the V gene TRBV27; 10 bases match TRBD1. Germline V gene lookup returns CDR1 MNHEY and CDR2 SMNVEV (reference sequence). This CDR3 region has 16 residues. The trim removed 6 bases at V and 7 bases at J, leaving 9 bases unmatched. This chain's CDR3 is CASRARDRGLNSPLHF. The CDR3 bases are TGTGCCAGCAGAGCCCGGGACAGGGGTTTGAATTCACCCCTCCACTTT.

The sample holds many counts of this clonotype. V is TRBV12-3 or TRBV12-4 and J is TRBJ2-6; no reliable D call. The V end was cut by 8 bases, the J end by 0 bases, with 8 bases between. This CDR3 region has 14 residues. The CDR3 sequence: CASDPSSGANVLTF. In DNA form, the CDR3 reads TGTGCCAGCGACCCCAGCTCTGGGGCCAACGTCCTGACTTTC.

The chain carries TRBV29-1 and TRBJ1-5; D perhaps matches TRBD1 (5 bases). V lost 4 bases and J 5 bases, leaving 9 bases between the germline ends. Germline V CDR1 and CDR2: SQVTM, ANQGSEA. CDR3 length: 12 residues. Written as DNA, the CDR3 is TGCAGCGTTGTAACAGGAGATCAGCCCCAGCATTTT. It is translated as CSVVTGDQPQHF.

Ten or more counts support this clonotype. This chain uses TRBV12-3 or TRBV12-4 with TRBJ2-1, with D possibly being TRBD2 (6 bases). This CDR3 is built from 15 residues. Trimming removed 4 bases at V and 8 bases at J, with 18 bases between. CDR3 coding DNA: TGTGCCAGCAGTTCGTCGACGGCGGGGAGCGATGAGCAGTTCTTC. Translating gives CASSSSTAGSDEQFF.

The chain is built from TRBV5-1 and TRBJ1-3; weak D call: TRBD1 (6 bases). CDR3 length equals 15 residues. Germline V gene lookup returns CDR1 SGHRS and CDR2 YFSETQ. Trimming removed 0 bases from V and 2 bases from J, with 9 bases in between. The CDR3 is CASSLEGTPGNTIYF. In DNA form, the CDR3 reads TGCGCCAGCAGCTTGGAGGGGACACCTGGAAACACCATATATTTT. Full variable domain (remainder filled in from reference TRBV5-1 and TRBJ1-3): KAGVTQTPRYLIKTRGQQVTLSCSPISGHRSVSWYQQTPGQGLQFLFEYFSETQRNKGNFPGRFSGRQFSNSRSEMNVSTLELGDSALYLCASSLEGTPGNTIYFGEGSWLTVV.

The chain links TRBV20-1 to TRBJ2-2; D might be TRBD1 (6 bases). V was cut by 5 bases and J by 0 bases, with 13 bases left in between. CDR3 size: 15 residues. Per the germline V gene, CDR1 is DFQATT and CDR2 is SNEGSKA (reference sequence). CDR3 DNA: TGCAGTGCTTTCGACAGGCTCTCGAACACCGGGGAGCTGTTTTTT. It encodes CSAFDRLSNTGELFF.

This clonotype was recorded many times. V is TRBV6-5 and J is TRBJ1-4, with TRBD1 identical over 9 bases. V trimming: 2 bases; J trimming: 8 bases; junction bases outside the gene matches: 3. Per germline, CDR1 MNHEY and CDR2 SVGAGI. The CDR3 length is 14 residues. CDR3 protein: CASSYDRGNEKLFF. In DNA form, the CDR3 reads TGTGCCAGCAGTTACGACAGGGGGAACGAAAAACTGTTTTTT.

This clonotype came up a few times. The chain carries TRBV2 and TRBJ1-6, with D tentatively TRBD1 (6 bases). V was cut by 3 bases and J by 9 bases, with 12 bases left in between. This CDR3 spans 14 amino acids. The germline V gene encodes CDR1 SNHLY and CDR2 FYNNEI. CDR3 DNA: TGTGCCAGCAGTGAGCGGGGGCGAGGTTCACCCCTCCACTTT. Its protein is CASSERGRGSPLHF.

This clonotype has only a few counts. The gene calls are TRBV4-3 and TRBJ2-2, with D perhaps TRBD2 (6 bases). The CDR3 is 14 amino acids. CDR1 and CDR2 from the germline V gene are LGHNA and YSLEER. The V and J ends lost 2 bases and 5 bases respectively, with 9 bases between them. The CDR3 DNA follows: TGCGCCAGCAGCCAATTTCGGGGGACCGGGGAGCTGTTTTTT. It yields the protein CASSQFRGTGELFF.

This clonotype appeared many times. The chain couples TRBV20-1 to TRBJ2-3; D remains unclear. The CDR3 has 14 residues. Deletions cut 1 base from V and 0 bases from J, with 8 bases between. From germline, CDR1 is DFQATT and CDR2 SNEGSKA (reference sequence). Here the CDR3 reads CSARVPGSTDTQYF. The CDR3, as DNA: TGCAGTGCTAGAGTGCCAGGCAGCACAGATACGCAGTATTTT.

This clonotype appeared a few times. J is TRBJ1-3 and V is TRBV4-3; no reliable D call. Germline V CDR1 and CDR2: LGHNA, YSLEER. CDR3 length: 18 amino acids. V was pared by 0 bases and J by 2 bases, with 17 bases between. The CDR3: CASSQEVAVGWTGNTIYF. The DNA of the CDR3 is TGCGCCAGCAGCCAAGAGGTCGCCGTAGGCTGGACTGGAAACACCATATATTTT.